The sample holds many counts of the clone carrying this T cell receptor beta chain. Its antigen is currently unknown. Template switching introduced a universal primer site, and the cDNA bore unique molecular identifiers. One entry per CDR3 protein, called by TCRdb with MiXCR from the 5' RACE reads. The data hold just over 450,000 distinct CDR3 sequences, with 12% to 15% observed a single time. This specimen belongs to a study of identical twins. Study-wide results and caveats: The degree of excess twin sharing was weaker in beta out-of-frame sequences. For out-of-frame alpha sequences shared by twins, low generation probability was in excess.

The germline CDR1 and CDR2 sequences are KGHDR and SFDVKD. This CDR3 has 12 amino acids. Trimming took 4 bases from V and 3 from J, leaving 2 bases between them. The same sample was also studied in work on yellow fever vaccine responses in identical twins.

The source of this sequence is a woman between 18 and 29 years old in good health. The sequenced sample was CD4+ T cells sorted from blood. The rearrangement links TRBV24-1 to TRBJ2-2; D gene unclear. The CDR3 sequence: CATSDYTGELFF. The CDR3 bases are TGTGCCACCAGTGACTACACCGGGGAGCTGTTTTTT.